This TCR beta chain was captured in a study of T cell responses to AZD1222 COVID-19 vaccine. This CDR3 spans 15 amino acids. V was cut by 3 bases and J by 0 bases, with 9 bases left in between. CDR1 and CDR2 from the germline V gene are MNHNS and SASEGT. Study-wide results and caveats: Only a handful of AZD1222 recipients were seropositive at baseline. Nearly half of unique spike-specific TCRs reportedly avoided B.1.351 and B.1.1.7 mutated regions.

Assay used: immunoSEQ multiplex PCR; TCRdb lists only in-frame clones, some missing. The table shows about 86,000 clones, with roughly 90% occurring only once. Second-dose groups at about 4 or about 12 weeks were pooled. With respect to this clone: As yet, its antigen is unknown.

The specimen comprised peripheral blood, sampled 28 days after the second AZD1222 dose. The chain carries TRBV6-1 and TRBJ1-5; D is ambiguous. The clonotype comes from an adult who received the AZD1222 COVID-19 vaccine. The DNA of the CDR3 is TGTGCCAGCAGTGACGGACGGTATAGCAATCAGCCCCAGCATTTT. Translation: CASSDGRYSNQPQHF.